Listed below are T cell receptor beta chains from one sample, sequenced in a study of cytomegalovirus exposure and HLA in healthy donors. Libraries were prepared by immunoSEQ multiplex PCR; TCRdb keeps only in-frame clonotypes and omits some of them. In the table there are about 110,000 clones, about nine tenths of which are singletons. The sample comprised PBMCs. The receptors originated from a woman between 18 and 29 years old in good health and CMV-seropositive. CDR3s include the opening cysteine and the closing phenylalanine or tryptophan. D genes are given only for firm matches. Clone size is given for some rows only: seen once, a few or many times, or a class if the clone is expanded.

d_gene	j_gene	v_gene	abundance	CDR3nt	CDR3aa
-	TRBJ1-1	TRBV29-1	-	TGCAGCGTTGAAGGGCAGGCCGTTGAAGCTTTCTTT	CSVEGQAVEAFF
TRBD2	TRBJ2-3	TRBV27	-	TGTGCCAGCAGTTTATTCTCGACTAGCGGCACAGATACGCAGTATTTT	CASSLFSTSGTDTQYF
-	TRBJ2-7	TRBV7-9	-	TGTGCCAGCAGCCCCGCCTACGAGCAGTACTTC	CASSPAYEQYF
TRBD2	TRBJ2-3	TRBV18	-	TGTGCCAGCTCACGAAGCATGACTAGCGGGGGCACAGATACGCAGTATTTT	CASSRSMTSGGTDTQYF
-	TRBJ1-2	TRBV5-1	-	TGCGCTAGAACGGGGGATGGCTACACCTTC	CARTGDGYTF
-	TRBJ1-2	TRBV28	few	TGTGCCAGCAACCCGGACAGCAACTATGGCTACACCTTC	CASNPDSNYGYTF
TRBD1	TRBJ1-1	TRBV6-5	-	TGTGCCAGCACCGGGGACAGGGACACTGAAGCTTTCTTT	CASTGDRDTEAFF
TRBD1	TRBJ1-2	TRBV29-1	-	TGCAGCGTTGAGGGGGCTTACAGGGGGCCGATCGCTAACTATGGCTACACCTTC	CSVEGAYRGPIANYGYTF
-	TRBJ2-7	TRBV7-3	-	TGTGCCAGCAGCTTAACGTTCAAAGGACAAACAGAGTCCTACGAGCAGTACTTC	CASSLTFKGQTESYEQYF
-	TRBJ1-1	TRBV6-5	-	TGTGCCAGCACCCTGGGGCGGAGAAACACTGAAGCTTTCTTT	CASTLGRRNTEAFF
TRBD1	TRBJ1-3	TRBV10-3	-	TGTGCCACCGGGGACAGGGGGACTGGAAACACCATATATTTT	CATGDRGTGNTIYF
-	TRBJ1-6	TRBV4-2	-	TGTGCCAGCAGCCAAGCTAGCTCCTATAATTCACCCCTCCACTTT	CASSQASSYNSPLHF
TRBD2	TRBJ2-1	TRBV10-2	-	TGCGCCAGCAGTGAGGGGACTAGCGGGCCCTGGGGTGAGCAGTTCTTC	CASSEGTSGPWGEQFF
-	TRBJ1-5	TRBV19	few	TGTGCCAGTATGATACAGGGTGGGTATCAGCCCCAGCATTTT	CASMIQGGYQPQHF
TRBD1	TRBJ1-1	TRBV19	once	TGTGCCAGTAACGTCAGGGGGCGTGATGAAGCTTTCTTT	CASNVRGRDEAFF
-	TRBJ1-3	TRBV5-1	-	TGCGCCAGCAGCCCTCGGGGGAGCTCTGGAAACACCATATATTTT	CASSPRGSSGNTIYF
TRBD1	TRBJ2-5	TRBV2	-	TGTGCCAGATCCAAGGGGGCGCGAGGGGAGACCCAGTACTTC	CARSKGARGETQYF
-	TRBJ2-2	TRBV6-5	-	TGTGCCAGCAAGGGCAGGGGTAGCACCGGGGAGCTGTTTTTT	CASKGRGSTGELFF
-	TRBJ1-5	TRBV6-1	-	TGTGCCAGCAGTGAAGGGCACGGGGGGCAGCCCCAGCATTTT	CASSEGHGGQPQHF
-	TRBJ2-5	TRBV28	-	TGTGCCAGCAGACCCCAAGGGCAGGGTCTAGAGACCCAGTACTTC	CASRPQGQGLETQYF
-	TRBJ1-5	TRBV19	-	TGTGCCAGTAGTATCTTGACAGCCGGGGGTCAGCCCCAGCATTTT	CASSILTAGGQPQHF
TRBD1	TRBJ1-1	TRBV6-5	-	TGTGCCAGCAGCCTAGACAGGGGCAGTACGGCTTTCTTT	CASSLDRGSTAFF
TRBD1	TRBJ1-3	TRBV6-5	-	TGTGCCAGCAGTTACTCGACAGGGGGTGGAAACACCATATATTTT	CASSYSTGGGNTIYF
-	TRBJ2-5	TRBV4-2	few	TGTGCCAGCAGCCAAGAAACGGGGGGCCCAGAGACCCAGTACTTC	CASSQETGGPETQYF
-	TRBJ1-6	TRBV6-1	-	TGTGCCAGCAATCAAGGGGGGGTTAATTCACCCCTCCACTTT	CASNQGGVNSPLHF
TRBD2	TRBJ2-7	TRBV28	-	TGTGCCAGCAGCCCGGGACTAGCGGGAGGCGTCTACGAGCAGTACTTC	CASSPGLAGGVYEQYF
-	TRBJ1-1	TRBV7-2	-	TGTGCCAGCAGCTTATGGCCCACTGAAGCTTTCTTT	CASSLWPTEAFF
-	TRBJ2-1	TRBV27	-	TGTGCCAGCGCAGCGGGTGTGACCTACAATGAGCAGTTCTTC	CASAAGVTYNEQFF
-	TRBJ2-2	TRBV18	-	TGTGCCAGCTCAACGACGACCCCACAGGGTTCCGGGGAGCTGTTTTTT	CASSTTTPQGSGELFF
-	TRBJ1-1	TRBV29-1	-	TGCAGCACTAGAAGGGACACTGAAGCTTTCTTT	CSTRRDTEAFF
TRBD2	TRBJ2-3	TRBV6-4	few	TGTGCCAGCAGTGCTAGCGGAGAAACGCCCACAGATACGCAGTATTTT	CASSASGETPTDTQYF
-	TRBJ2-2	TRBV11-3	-	TGTGCCAGCAGCGCCAGGGATCCCGGGGAGCTGTTTTTT	CASSARDPGELFF
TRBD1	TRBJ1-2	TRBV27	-	TGTGCCAGCAGTCCCACAGGGGGCTCAAACTATGGCTACACCTTC	CASSPTGGSNYGYTF
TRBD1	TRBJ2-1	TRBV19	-	TGTGCCAGTAGCCGAGGACAGGATTTCGATGAGCAGTTCTTC	CASSRGQDFDEQFF
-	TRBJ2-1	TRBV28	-	TGTGCCAGCAACTCGAATTCCGAGCAGTTCTTC	CASNSNSEQFF
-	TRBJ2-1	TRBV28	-	TGTGCCAGCAGTCCTAACAGGGCTAGCTCCTACAATGAGCAGTTCTTC	CASSPNRASSYNEQFF
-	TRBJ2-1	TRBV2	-	TGTGCCAGCAGCGCTGGGACTTCAGGTTCCTACAATGAGCAGTTCTTC	CASSAGTSGSYNEQFF
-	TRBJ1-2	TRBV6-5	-	TGTGCCAGCAGTTACTTCAGGGCCGGGGGCTATGGCTACACCTTC	CASSYFRAGGYGYTF
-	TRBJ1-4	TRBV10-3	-	TGTGCCATCAAGTCGGGGGGCTCGGGTGAAAAACTGTTTTTT	CAIKSGGSGEKLFF
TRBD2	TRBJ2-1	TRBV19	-	TGTGCCAGTAGTATCGGGGGGTACAATGAGCAGTTCTTC	CASSIGGYNEQFF
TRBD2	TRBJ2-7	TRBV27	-	TGTGCCAGCAGTTTCGGGGGGGGGTCGCACCTCAGGGAGCAGTACTTC	CASSFGGGSHLREQYF
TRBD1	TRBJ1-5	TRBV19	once	TGTGCCAGTAGTATACCCGACAGGGAAGAGCCCCAGCATTTT	CASSIPDREEPQHF
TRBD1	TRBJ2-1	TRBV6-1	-	TGTGCCAGCAGTGAAGGCCGGACAGGGGCGCTTTACAATGAGCAGTTCTTC	CASSEGRTGALYNEQFF
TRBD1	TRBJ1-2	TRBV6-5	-	TGTGCCAGCAGTTCGGGACAGGGGGTGTTTAACTATGGCTACACCTTC	CASSSGQGVFNYGYTF
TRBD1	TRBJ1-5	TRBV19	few	TGTGCCAGTAGTATAGTCCGACAGGGGGTAGTACAGCCCCAGCATTTT	CASSIVRQGVVQPQHF